Presented here are 15 T cell receptor beta chains from one specimen sequenced in a study of response to subunit inactivated influenza vaccine. Using its own MiXCR run on the RT-PCR reads, TCRdb lists one record per CDR3 protein. Here the sample spans about 480,000 distinct CDR3 sequences, approximately 11% being singletons. The sample was PBMCs from blood, taken 35 to 45 days after vaccination. These receptors all stem from a man between 50 and 59 years old who received an inactivated influenza vaccine.

This clonotype was picked up many times. V and J are TRBV7-2 and TRBJ1-6; D is perhaps TRBD1 (5 bases). The V and J ends lost 5 bases and 9 bases respectively, with 23 bases between them. Germline V lookup: CDR1 SGHTA, CDR2 FQGNSA. There are 17 residues in the CDR3. The chain's CDR3 is CASSLGGAVVLSSPLHF. The CDR3 nucleotides are TGTGCCAGCAGCCTCGGTGGGGCGGTTGTTTTGAGTTCACCCCTCCACTTT.

This clonotype occurred once. The chain recombines TRBV20-1 with TRBJ2-5, with D possibly called TRBD1 or TRBD2 (6 bases each). The CDR3 length is 14 residues. With 3 bases removed from V and 2 bases from J, the gap between germline ends came to 13 bases. Germline CDR1 is DFQATT and CDR2 is SNEGSKA (reference sequence). In DNA form, the CDR3 reads TGCAGTGCTAGTGGGGGGCGTGGGCAAGAGACCCAGTACTTC. Its protein product is CSASGGRGQETQYF.

This clonotype has a count of ten or more. The genes are TRBV20-1 and TRBJ2-7; tentatively, D is TRBD1 (5 bases). The CDR3 length is 12 residues. CDR1 and CDR2 from the germline V gene are DFQATT and SNEGSKA (reference sequence). V was clipped by 1 base and J by 3 bases, with 7 bases between them. CDR3 DNA sequence: TGCAGTGCTAGAGGACAGAGCTACGAGCAGTACTTC. This translates into CSARGQSYEQYF.

The V gene is TRBV7-2, the J gene TRBJ1-6, with D hard to call. This CDR3 contains 17 residues. Between the trimmed V and J ends, which lost 1 base and 0 bases, there was a span of 10 bases. Germline V CDR1 and CDR2: SGHTA, FQGNSA. The CDR3 here is CASSLVAAASYNSPLHF. The DNA for the CDR3 is TGTGCCAGCAGCTTAGTGGCAGCGGCCTCCTATAATTCACCCCTCCACTTT.

This clonotype has a handful of counts. At one of its ends the junction is not consistent with the germline gene, which may arise from a read error. As DNA, the CDR3 is TGCAGTGCTCGAGACAGTAGTGGTGGGACCCGCTATGGCTACACCTTC. This encodes CSARDSSGGTRYGYTF. V is TRBV20-1 and J is TRBJ1-2, with a weak D call TRBD1 (5 bases). Germline CDR1 DFQATT, CDR2 SNEGSKA (reference sequence). This CDR3 region has 16 residues.

Ten or more counts support this clonotype. In DNA form, the CDR3 reads TGTGCCAGCAGCCAAGACACACCGTCGAACACCGGGGAGCTGTTTTTT. Translation: CASSQDTPSNTGELFF. The chain has TRBV4-2 and TRBJ2-2; no firm D call. This CDR3 spans 16 amino acids. Germline CDR1 and CDR2: LGHNA and YNFKEQ. The V end lost 0 bases, the J end lost 0 bases, and 8 bases lay between the germline ends.

The chain couples TRBV7-2 to TRBJ2-1; 7 nucleotides agree with TRBD2. J was trimmed by 1 base and V by 5 bases; bases with no gene match: 5. The CDR3 totals 15 residues. Germline V gives CDR1 SGHTA, CDR2 FQGNSA. The CDR3 bases are TGTGCCAGCAGCCCCGGGAGGTGGTCCTACAATGAGCAGTTCTTC. The encoded protein is CASSPGRWSYNEQFF.

This clonotype has only a few counts. The rearrangement joins TRBV6-2 or TRBV6-3 to TRBJ1-1; maybe TRBD1 (5 bases). Trimming took off 0 bases at V and 4 bases at J, with 9 bases between the two ends. Germline CDR1 and CDR2: MNHEY and SVGEGT. There are 14 residues in the CDR3. The CDR3 coding sequence is TGTGCCAGCAGTTACTCTACGGGGACCACTGAAGCTTTCTTT. Encoded protein: CASSYSTGTTEAFF.

This clonotype appeared a few times. The chain combines TRBV4-3 with TRBJ1-2; 7 bases are shared with TRBD1. The CDR3 loop spans 15 amino acids. The germline CDR1 and CDR2 sequences are LGHNA and YSLEER. V shed 3 bases, J shed 4 bases, and the junction held 8 bases outside the gene matches. CDR3 bases: TGCGCCAGCAGCCAGGAGACAGGGAACCTCTATGGCTACACCTTC. Its translation is CASSQETGNLYGYTF.

This clonotype showed up many times. The chain uses TRBV12-3 or TRBV12-4 and TRBJ2-2; the D is unclear. V gave up 1 base and J gave up 5 bases, with 5 bases separating them. The CDR3 has 13 residues. Here the CDR3 reads CASSLGLTGELFF. DNA for the CDR3: TGTGCCAGCAGTTTAGGTCTTACCGGGGAGCTGTTTTTT.

As for this clonotype: One junction end does not reproduce the germline sequence, and a read error may be involved. The chain combines TRBV4-1 with TRBJ1-2; TRBD1 agrees at 7 bases. The CDR3 has 16 amino acids. Germline V gene lookup returns CDR1 MGHRA and CDR2 YSYEKL. The CDR3 region is CASSHGRTGLYDGNTF. DNA of the CDR3: TGCGCCAGCAGCCACGGAAGGACAGGTTTATATGATGGCAACACCTTC.

Comments on this clonotype: It may be a read error: a sequence one base away is much more abundant. The J gene is TRBJ1-1, the V gene TRBV20-1, with D maybe TRBD1 (5 bases). This CDR3 spans 17 amino acids. In germline, CDR1 is DFQATT, CDR2 SNEGSKA (reference sequence). The CDR3 nucleotides are TGCTGTGCTAGTTTCTCTGGCCAGGGAGTGTTTAACACTGAAGCTTTCTTT. Its protein product is CCASFSGQGVFNTEAFF.

This clonotype was picked up many times. This chain joins TRBV20-1 and TRBJ2-2; 11 nucleotides agree with TRBD1. CDR3 length: 15 residues. With V trimmed by 3 bases and J by 4 bases, 4 bases remained unmatched. Germline V gene lookup returns CDR1 DFQATT and CDR2 SNEGSKA (reference sequence). For the CDR3, the DNA is TGCAGTGCTAGTCTCGGGACAGGGGGCACCGGGGAGCTGTTTTTT. Its translation is CSASLGTGGTGELFF.

This clonotype occurred once. The rearrangement uses TRBV7-9 and TRBJ2-7; 13 bases are shared with TRBD2. Germline trimming cut 5 bases from V and 4 bases from J; bases unmatched to any gene: 8. CDR3 size: 16 residues. CDR1 SEHNR and CDR2 FQNEAQ come from the germline V gene (reference sequence). The CDR3 loop reads CASSRGLAGPQYEQYF. The CDR3 DNA reads as TGTGCCAGCAGCAGGGGACTAGCGGGGCCTCAGTACGAGCAGTACTTC.

This clonotype was found a few times. The chain couples TRBV7-6 to TRBJ1-5; TRBD1 might be the D (5 bases). V lost 5 bases and J 2 bases, leaving 10 bases between the germline ends. This CDR3 comprises 14 residues. Germline values: CDR1 SGHVS, CDR2 FNYEAQ. CDR3 amino acids: CASSADIGNQPQHF. Written as DNA, the CDR3 is TGTGCCAGCAGCGCGGACATCGGCAATCAGCCCCAGCATTTT.